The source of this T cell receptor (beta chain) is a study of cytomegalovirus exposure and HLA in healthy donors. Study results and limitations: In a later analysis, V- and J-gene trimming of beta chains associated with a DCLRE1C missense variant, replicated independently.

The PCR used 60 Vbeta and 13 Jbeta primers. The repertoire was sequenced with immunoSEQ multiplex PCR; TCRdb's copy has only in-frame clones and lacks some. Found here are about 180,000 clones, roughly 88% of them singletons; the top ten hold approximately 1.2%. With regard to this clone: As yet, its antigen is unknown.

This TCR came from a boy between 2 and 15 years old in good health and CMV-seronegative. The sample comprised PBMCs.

The CDR3: CASTRDRGNTEAFF. The CDR3 coding sequence is TGTGCCAGCACACGGGACAGGGGGAACACTGAAGCTTTCTTT. This chain connects TRBV13 to TRBJ1-1, with 10 bases fitting TRBD1. Trimming at V came to 7 bases and at J to 1 base, leaving 3 bases not matched to a gene. Germline V gene sequence: CDR1 PRHDT, CDR2 FYEKMQ (reference sequence). The CDR3 spans 14 residues.